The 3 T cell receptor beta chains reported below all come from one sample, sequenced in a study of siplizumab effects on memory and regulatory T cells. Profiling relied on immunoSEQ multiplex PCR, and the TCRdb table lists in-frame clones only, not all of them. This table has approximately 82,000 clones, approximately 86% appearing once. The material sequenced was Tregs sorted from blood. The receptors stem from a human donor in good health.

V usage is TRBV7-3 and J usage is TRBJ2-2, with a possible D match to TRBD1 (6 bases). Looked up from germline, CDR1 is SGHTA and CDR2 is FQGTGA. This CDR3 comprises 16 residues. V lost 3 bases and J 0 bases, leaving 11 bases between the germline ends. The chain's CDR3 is CASSFDRTANTGELFF. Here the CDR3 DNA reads TGTGCCAGCAGCTTTGACAGGACAGCGAACACCGGGGAGCTGTTTTTT.

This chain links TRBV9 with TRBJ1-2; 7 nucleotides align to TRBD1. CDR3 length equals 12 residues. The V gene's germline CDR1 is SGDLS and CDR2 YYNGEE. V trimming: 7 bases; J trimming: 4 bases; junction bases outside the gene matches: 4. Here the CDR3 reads CASERQGYGYTF. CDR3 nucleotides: TGTGCCAGCGAAAGACAGGGCTATGGCTACACCTTC.

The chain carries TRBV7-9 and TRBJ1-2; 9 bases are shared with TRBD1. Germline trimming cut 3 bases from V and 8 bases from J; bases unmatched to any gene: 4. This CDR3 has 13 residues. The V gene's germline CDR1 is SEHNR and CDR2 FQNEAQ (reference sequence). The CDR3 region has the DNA TGTGCCAGCAGCTTTAGGGACAGGGAGGGCTACACCTTC. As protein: CASSFRDREGYTF.